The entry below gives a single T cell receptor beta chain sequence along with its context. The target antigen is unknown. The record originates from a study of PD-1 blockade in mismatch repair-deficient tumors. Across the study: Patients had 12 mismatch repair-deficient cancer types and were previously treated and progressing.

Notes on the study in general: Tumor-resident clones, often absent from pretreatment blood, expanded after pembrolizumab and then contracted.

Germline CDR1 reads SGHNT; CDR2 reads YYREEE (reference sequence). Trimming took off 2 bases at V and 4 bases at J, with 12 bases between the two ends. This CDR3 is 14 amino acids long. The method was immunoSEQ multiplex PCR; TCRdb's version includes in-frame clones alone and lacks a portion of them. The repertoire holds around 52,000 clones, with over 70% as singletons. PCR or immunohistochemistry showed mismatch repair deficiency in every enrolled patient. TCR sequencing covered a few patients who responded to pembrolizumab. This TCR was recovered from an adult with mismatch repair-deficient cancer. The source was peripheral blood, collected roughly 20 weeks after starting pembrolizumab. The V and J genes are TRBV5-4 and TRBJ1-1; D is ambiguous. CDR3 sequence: CASSFGPRGTEAFF. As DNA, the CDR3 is TGTGCCAGCAGCTTCGGCCCTCGGGGCACTGAAGCTTTCTTT.